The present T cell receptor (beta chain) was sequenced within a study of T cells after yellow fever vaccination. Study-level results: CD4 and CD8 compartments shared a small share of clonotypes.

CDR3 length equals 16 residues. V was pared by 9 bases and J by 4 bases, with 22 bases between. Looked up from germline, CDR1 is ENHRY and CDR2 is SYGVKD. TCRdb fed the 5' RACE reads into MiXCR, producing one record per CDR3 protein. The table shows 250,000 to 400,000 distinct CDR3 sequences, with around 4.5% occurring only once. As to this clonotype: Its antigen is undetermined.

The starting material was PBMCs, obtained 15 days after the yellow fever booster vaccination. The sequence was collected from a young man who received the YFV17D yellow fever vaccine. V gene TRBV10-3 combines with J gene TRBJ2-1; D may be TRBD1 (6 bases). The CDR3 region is CAITTGQSPSYNEQFF. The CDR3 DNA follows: TGTGCCATTACTACCGGACAGAGCCCAAGTTACAATGAGCAGTTCTTC.